This passage covers 2 T cell receptor beta chains from one sample sequenced in a study of radiotherapy plus CTLA-4 blockade in lung cancer. Profiling relied on immunoSEQ multiplex PCR, and the TCRdb table lists in-frame clones only, not all of them. Among fewer than 70,000 clones, 65% to 80% were seen once, and the ten largest hold 8.5% to 10%. Sequences were derived from peripheral blood, sampled from a patient treated with radiotherapy plus ipilimumab. These receptors came from a human donor with non-small cell lung cancer who had a complete response to radiotherapy plus ipilimumab.

This rearrangement joins TRBV29-1 to TRBJ2-3, with D uncertain. There are 12 residues in the CDR3. The V and J ends lost 6 bases and 0 bases respectively, with 7 bases between them. Germline V CDR1 and CDR2: SQVTM, ANQGSEA. The CDR3 is CSVVRSTDTQYF. The CDR3 DNA follows: TGCAGCGTGGTGAGAAGCACAGATACGCAGTATTTT.

The chain has TRBV18 and TRBJ2-4, with D perhaps TRBD1 (5 bases). Trimming shortened V by 4 bases and J by 0 bases, and 13 bases separated the two germline ends. CDR3 size: 16 residues. From germline, CDR1 is KGHSH and CDR2 LQKENI. CDR3 amino acids: CASSHDRDLAKNIQYF. CDR3 coding DNA: TGTGCCAGCTCACACGACAGAGACCTAGCCAAAAACATTCAGTACTTC.